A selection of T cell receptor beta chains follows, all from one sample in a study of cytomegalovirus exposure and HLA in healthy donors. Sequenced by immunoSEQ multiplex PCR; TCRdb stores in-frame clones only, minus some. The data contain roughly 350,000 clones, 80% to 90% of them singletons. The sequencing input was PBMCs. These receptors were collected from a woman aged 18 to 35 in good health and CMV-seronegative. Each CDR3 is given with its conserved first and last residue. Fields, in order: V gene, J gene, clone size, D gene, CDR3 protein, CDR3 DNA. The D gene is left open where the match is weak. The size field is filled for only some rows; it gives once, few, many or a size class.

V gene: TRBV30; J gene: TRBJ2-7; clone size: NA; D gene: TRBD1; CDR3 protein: CAWSSGPGQGGEQYF; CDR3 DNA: TGTGCCTGGAGTTCGGGGCCCGGACAGGGGGGCGAGCAGTACTTC
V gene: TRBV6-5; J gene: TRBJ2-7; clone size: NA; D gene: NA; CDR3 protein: CASSEGTAYEQYF; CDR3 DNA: TGTGCCAGCAGTGAGGGAACGGCCTACGAGCAGTACTTC
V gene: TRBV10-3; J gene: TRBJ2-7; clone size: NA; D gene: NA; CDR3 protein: CAISESTRAYEQYF; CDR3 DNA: TGTGCCATCAGTGAGTCGACCAGGGCCTACGAGCAGTACTTC
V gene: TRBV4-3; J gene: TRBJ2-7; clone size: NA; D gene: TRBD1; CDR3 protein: CASSQDSTGQGDEQYF; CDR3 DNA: TGCGCCAGCAGCCAAGATAGTACAGGACAGGGGGACGAGCAGTACTTC
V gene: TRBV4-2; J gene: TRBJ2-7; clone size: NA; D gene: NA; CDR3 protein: CASSLELVSEQYF; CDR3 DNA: TGTGCCAGCAGCTTAGAACTAGTAAGCGAGCAGTACTTC
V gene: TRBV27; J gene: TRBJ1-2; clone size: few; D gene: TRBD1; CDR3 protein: CASTFSGTGSGYTF; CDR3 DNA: TGTGCCAGCACTTTTTCCGGGACAGGGTCAGGCTACACCTTC
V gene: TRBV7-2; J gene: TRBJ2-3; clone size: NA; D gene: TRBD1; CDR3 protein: CASSWAGGAGDTQYF; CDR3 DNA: TGTGCCAGCAGCTGGGCAGGGGGCGCCGGAGATACGCAGTATTTT
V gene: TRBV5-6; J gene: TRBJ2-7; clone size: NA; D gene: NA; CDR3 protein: CASSLRIIYEQYF; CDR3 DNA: TGTGCCAGCAGCCTGAGGATTATATACGAGCAGTACTTC
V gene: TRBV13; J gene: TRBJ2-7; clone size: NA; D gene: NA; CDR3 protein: CASSPGLSSYEQYF; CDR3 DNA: TGTGCCAGCAGCCCGGGACTTAGCTCCTACGAGCAGTACTTC
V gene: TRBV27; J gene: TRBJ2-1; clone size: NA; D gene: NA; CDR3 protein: CASSTGGVRNEQFF; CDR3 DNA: TGTGCCAGCAGCACCGGCGGGGTTAGGAATGAGCAGTTCTTC
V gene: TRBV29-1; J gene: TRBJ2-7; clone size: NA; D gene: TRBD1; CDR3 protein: CSVMAAVTGAPYEQYF; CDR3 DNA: TGCAGCGTGATGGCGGCTGTAACAGGGGCCCCCTACGAGCAGTACTTC
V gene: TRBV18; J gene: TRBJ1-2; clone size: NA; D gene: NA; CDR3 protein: CASSPDSLYGYTF; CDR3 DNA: TGTGCCAGCTCACCAGACAGCCTCTATGGCTACACCTTC
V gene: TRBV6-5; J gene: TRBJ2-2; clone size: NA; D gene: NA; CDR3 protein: CASSPDGSNTGELFF; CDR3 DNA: TGTGCCAGCAGTCCCGACGGGAGTAACACCGGGGAGCTGTTTTTT
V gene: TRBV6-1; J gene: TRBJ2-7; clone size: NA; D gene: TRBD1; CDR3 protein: CASSPTGAGTYEQYF; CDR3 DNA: TGTGCCAGCAGCCCTACAGGGGCTGGAACCTACGAGCAGTACTTC
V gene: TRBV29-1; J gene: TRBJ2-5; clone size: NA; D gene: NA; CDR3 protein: CSAPGVGQETQYF; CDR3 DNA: TGCAGCGCCCCAGGGGTCGGCCAAGAGACCCAGTACTTC
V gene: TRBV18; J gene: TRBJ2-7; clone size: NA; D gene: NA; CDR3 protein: CASSPASDSYEQYF; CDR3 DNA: TGTGCCAGCTCACCGGCATCCGACTCCTACGAGCAGTACTTC
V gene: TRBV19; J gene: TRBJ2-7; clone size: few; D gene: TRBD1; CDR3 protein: CASSMGQAALGEQYF; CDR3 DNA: TGTGCCAGTAGTATGGGACAGGCTGCACTGGGCGAGCAGTACTTC
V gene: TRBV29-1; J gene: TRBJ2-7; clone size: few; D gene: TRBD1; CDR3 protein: CSVARTGGGYEQYF; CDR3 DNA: TGCAGCGTTGCTCGGACAGGGGGCGGCTACGAGCAGTACTTC
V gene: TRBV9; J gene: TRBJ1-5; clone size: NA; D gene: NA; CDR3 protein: CASSPGGTDSPPQHF; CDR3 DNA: TGTGCCAGCAGCCCGGGGGGAACGGACAGCCCACCCCAGCATTTT
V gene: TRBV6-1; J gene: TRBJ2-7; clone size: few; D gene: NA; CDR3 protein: CASSLPHPTYEQYF; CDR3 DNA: TGTGCCAGCAGTCTTCCTCACCCTACCTACGAGCAGTACTTC
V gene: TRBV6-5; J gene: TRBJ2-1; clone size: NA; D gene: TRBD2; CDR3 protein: CASSYSSGLAGGEQFF; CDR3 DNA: TGTGCCAGCAGTTACTCCTCGGGACTAGCGGGAGGCGAGCAGTTCTTC
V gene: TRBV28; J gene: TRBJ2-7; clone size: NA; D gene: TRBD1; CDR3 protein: CASSLPGGSSYEQYF; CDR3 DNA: TGTGCCAGCAGTTTACCAGGGGGCAGCTCCTACGAGCAGTACTTC